This TCR beta chain was captured in a study of blood T cell repertoires in COVID-19. Study at large: PBMCs, B-cell-depleted T cells, or T cells provided the cDNA or gDNA that made up the material.

Data came from immunoSEQ multiplex PCR; TCRdb stores just in-frame clones and leaves some out. This table holds some 72,000 clones, around 89% found once. CDR3 size: 15 residues. Germline V CDR1 and CDR2: LNHDA, SQIVND (reference sequence). Trimming removed 5 bases from V and 8 bases from J; junction bases left unmatched: 14. The sequence was collected from a man in his sixties with acute or convalescent COVID-19. Sample: peripheral blood. The chain combines TRBV19 with TRBJ2-7; 8 bases match TRBD2. The CDR3 sequence: CASSPAGTRRRQQYF. The CDR3 nucleotides are TGTGCCAGTAGTCCAGCCGGGACTAGGCGCCGCCAGCAGTACTTC. The entire variable domain, with the rest obtained from reference TRBV19 and TRBJ2-7, is as follows: DGGITQSPKYLFRKEGQNVTLSCEQNLNHDAMYWYRQDPGQGLRLIYYSQIVNDFQKGDIAEGYSVSREKKESFPLTVTSAQKNPTAFYLCASSPAGTRRRQQYFGPGTRLTVT.